This T cell receptor (beta chain) was profiled in a study of PD-1 blockade in classical Hodgkin lymphoma. Whole-study context: The patients were dosed with nivolumab 3 mg/kg, infused intravenously every 2 weeks. General study results and limits: Healthy donors were reported to have higher baseline TCR diversity than newly diagnosed patients. The baseline diversity of complete responders showed similarity to that of newly diagnosed patients.

CDR1 SGHTA and CDR2 FQGNSA come from the germline V gene. Between the trimmed V and J ends, which lost 5 bases and 7 bases, there was a span of 9 bases. This CDR3 comprises 12 residues. As concerns this clone: The antigen is undetermined.

Each patient experienced a relapse that followed autologous stem cell transplantation, and brentuximab vedotin exposure varied. Assay: immunoSEQ multiplex PCR; the TCRdb copy retains only in-frame clones and omits some. The sample lists tens of thousands of clones, 80% to 90% occurring once. Sequencing was performed on peripheral blood mononuclear cells (PBMCs), taken at baseline. The chain joins TRBV7-2 to TRBJ1-5; D is ambiguous. The origin of this receptor is a human donor with classical Hodgkin lymphoma. The CDR3: CASSGWGQPQHF. In DNA, the CDR3 is TGTGCCAGCAGCGGGTGGGGACAGCCCCAGCATTTT.